This is a list of T cell receptor beta chains from one sample in a study of shared clonotypes between healthy human individuals. Only in-frame clones appear in the TCRdb table, and some are missing; sequencing was by immunoSEQ multiplex PCR. Seen here are 1,400,000 or so clones, roughly 98.5% observed once, and the top ten hold around 0.33%. Sample: naive CD4+ T cells sorted from blood. The receptors here all came from a man aged 25 to 40 in good health. Each CDR3 is given with its conserved first and last residue. Fields, in order: CDR3 DNA, CDR3 protein, V gene, D gene, J gene, clone size. A D gene is named only where the DNA matches it firmly. Size values are once, few and many counts, or a class for expanded clones, and some rows have none.

CDR3nt: TGTGCCAGCAGTTTTAGTCCAGGAAACTATGGCTACACCTTC; CDR3aa: CASSFSPGNYGYTF; v_gene: TRBV27; d_gene: .; j_gene: TRBJ1-2; abundance: .
CDR3nt: TGTGCCAGCTCACCTGGCTTAGCTCCAGACATTCAGTACTTC; CDR3aa: CASSPGLAPDIQYF; v_gene: TRBV18; d_gene: .; j_gene: TRBJ2-4; abundance: .
CDR3nt: TGTGCCAGCAGGTTCCGACAGGGGGTATATGGCTACACCTTC; CDR3aa: CASRFRQGVYGYTF; v_gene: TRBV27; d_gene: TRBD1; j_gene: TRBJ1-2; abundance: .
CDR3nt: TGTGCCAGCAGCCTGCGGACAGGACGCACAGATACGCAGTATTTT; CDR3aa: CASSLRTGRTDTQYF; v_gene: TRBV28; d_gene: TRBD1; j_gene: TRBJ2-3; abundance: .
CDR3nt: TGTGCCAGCTCACAGGTCAGGTCTATTGGCAATCAGCCCCAGCATTTT; CDR3aa: CASSQVRSIGNQPQHF; v_gene: TRBV18; d_gene: .; j_gene: TRBJ1-5; abundance: .
CDR3nt: TGTGCCAGCAGCTTAGTTCCCGGGACTGCAGATACGCAGTATTTT; CDR3aa: CASSLVPGTADTQYF; v_gene: TRBV7-8; d_gene: .; j_gene: TRBJ2-3; abundance: once
CDR3nt: TGTGCCAGCAGCCAAGGAGGAGCGAGAGGCTATGGCTACACCTTC; CDR3aa: CASSQGGARGYGYTF; v_gene: TRBV14; d_gene: .; j_gene: TRBJ1-2; abundance: .
CDR3nt: TGTGCCAGCGGGTTAGGGGCGGTTCAGCCCCAGCATTTT; CDR3aa: CASGLGAVQPQHF; v_gene: TRBV5-6; d_gene: .; j_gene: TRBJ1-5; abundance: .
CDR3nt: TGTGCCAGCAGTGTGAGGGTGCATGGCTACACCTTC; CDR3aa: CASSVRVHGYTF; v_gene: TRBV6-1; d_gene: .; j_gene: TRBJ1-2; abundance: .
CDR3nt: TGCGCCAGCAGCTGGGGGGACGGTTCGAACACTGAAGCTTTCTTT; CDR3aa: CASSWGDGSNTEAFF; v_gene: TRBV5-1; d_gene: .; j_gene: TRBJ1-1; abundance: .
CDR3nt: TGTGCCAGCAGCGTAGATCCTAGCTTGGGCGAGCAGTACTTC; CDR3aa: CASSVDPSLGEQYF; v_gene: TRBV9; d_gene: .; j_gene: TRBJ2-7; abundance: .
CDR3nt: TGTGCCAGCAGTTTATCCCAGGGCCGGGCCGGGGAGCTGTTTTTT; CDR3aa: CASSLSQGRAGELFF; v_gene: TRBV28; d_gene: .; j_gene: TRBJ2-2; abundance: .
CDR3nt: TGTGCCAGCAGTGGTTTCGGGGACGGTAGCCTATACTACGAGCAGTACTTC; CDR3aa: CASSGFGDGSLYYEQYF; v_gene: TRBV27; d_gene: .; j_gene: TRBJ2-7; abundance: .
CDR3nt: TGTGCCAGCAGCAAACTACCGTTAGTTTCCTACGAGCAGTACTTC; CDR3aa: CASSKLPLVSYEQYF; v_gene: TRBV27; d_gene: .; j_gene: TRBJ2-7; abundance: .
CDR3nt: TGTGCCAGCAGCTTAGGGACGGGGGTTGAAAAACTGTTTTTT; CDR3aa: CASSLGTGVEKLFF; v_gene: TRBV7-9; d_gene: .; j_gene: TRBJ1-4; abundance: .
CDR3nt: TGTGCCAGCTCACCCCAGGGAGACTATGGCTACACCTTC; CDR3aa: CASSPQGDYGYTF; v_gene: TRBV18; d_gene: .; j_gene: TRBJ1-2; abundance: .
CDR3nt: TGTGCCGGTTCTGGACGTCGGATTCGTCAAGAGACCCAGTACTTC; CDR3aa: CAGSGRRIRQETQYF; v_gene: TRBV27; d_gene: .; j_gene: TRBJ2-5; abundance: .
CDR3nt: TGTGCCAGTTACCCCCGGACCAAAGAGGGCTATGGCTACACCTTC; CDR3aa: CASYPRTKEGYGYTF; v_gene: TRBV19; d_gene: .; j_gene: TRBJ1-2; abundance: .
CDR3nt: TGTGCCAGTAGTGCCCGGGACAGGGGTTTCGCCGGGGAGCTGTTTTTT; CDR3aa: CASSARDRGFAGELFF; v_gene: TRBV19; d_gene: TRBD1; j_gene: TRBJ2-2; abundance: .
CDR3nt: TGTGCCAGCAGCTTGGGGGACGGAACGTACTATGGCTACACCTTC; CDR3aa: CASSLGDGTYYGYTF; v_gene: TRBV7-2; d_gene: .; j_gene: TRBJ1-2; abundance: once
CDR3nt: TGTGCCAGCACAGGGGAGGCTAATGAAAAACTGTTTTTT; CDR3aa: CASTGEANEKLFF; v_gene: TRBV2; d_gene: .; j_gene: TRBJ1-4; abundance: .
CDR3nt: TGTGCCAGCAGCTTCTTCCTACCGGGACCAGAAGCTTTCTTT; CDR3aa: CASSFFLPGPEAFF; v_gene: TRBV11-2; d_gene: .; j_gene: TRBJ1-1; abundance: .
CDR3nt: TGCGCCAGCAGTGGATGGTTAGCGGGAGGCATTGCAGATACGCAGTATTTT; CDR3aa: CASSGWLAGGIADTQYF; v_gene: TRBV5-1; d_gene: TRBD2; j_gene: TRBJ2-3; abundance: .
CDR3nt: TGCGCCAGCAGCTTGGGAGTGTTCCAGGGGACCGGGGAGCTGTTTTTT; CDR3aa: CASSLGVFQGTGELFF; v_gene: TRBV5-1; d_gene: .; j_gene: TRBJ2-2; abundance: .
CDR3nt: TGTGCCAGCAGCTTAAATGTCCTGACTTTC; CDR3aa: CASSLNVLTF; v_gene: TRBV7-9; d_gene: .; j_gene: TRBJ2-6; abundance: once
CDR3nt: TGTGCCAGCAGCTCCAGATATCCCCGCGGGAACACTGAAGCTTTCTTT; CDR3aa: CASSSRYPRGNTEAFF; v_gene: TRBV7-9; d_gene: .; j_gene: TRBJ1-1; abundance: once
CDR3nt: TGCGCCAGCAGCCGCCCGTGGACAGGGCACTCTGGAAACACCATATATTTT; CDR3aa: CASSRPWTGHSGNTIYF; v_gene: TRBV4-1; d_gene: TRBD1; j_gene: TRBJ1-3; abundance: .
CDR3nt: TGTGCCAGCAGCGCCGGGACAGGGGCTGGAAACACCATATATTTT; CDR3aa: CASSAGTGAGNTIYF; v_gene: TRBV5-5; d_gene: TRBD1; j_gene: TRBJ1-3; abundance: .
CDR3nt: TGTGCCAGCAGTTTAGGAACAGGGGGAATCCATATTTCCGGGGAGCTGTTTTTT; CDR3aa: CASSLGTGGIHISGELFF; v_gene: TRBV28; d_gene: TRBD1; j_gene: TRBJ2-2; abundance: .
CDR3nt: TGCAGCGTTGGAGAGGCATCCTACGAGCAGTACTTC; CDR3aa: CSVGEASYEQYF; v_gene: TRBV29-1; d_gene: .; j_gene: TRBJ2-7; abundance: .
CDR3nt: TGTGCCAGCAGTCCCCGTCACAACGAGCAGTACTTC; CDR3aa: CASSPRHNEQYF; v_gene: TRBV28; d_gene: .; j_gene: TRBJ2-7; abundance: .
CDR3nt: TGTGCCAGCAGTGTTGGGGGGGTCAATGAGCAGTTCTTC; CDR3aa: CASSVGGVNEQFF; v_gene: TRBV2; d_gene: TRBD2; j_gene: TRBJ2-1; abundance: .
CDR3nt: TGTGCCAGTAGTATAGGGGGGCCCGCCATTGAGCAGTTCTTC; CDR3aa: CASSIGGPAIEQFF; v_gene: TRBV19; d_gene: .; j_gene: TRBJ2-1; abundance: once
CDR3nt: TGTGCCAGACACGCCGAGGGGCGAGGGTCTGGAAACACCATATATTTT; CDR3aa: CARHAEGRGSGNTIYF; v_gene: TRBV27; d_gene: .; j_gene: TRBJ1-3; abundance: .
CDR3nt: TGCGCCAGCAGCCGAGCGCAAGATACGCAGTATTTT; CDR3aa: CASSRAQDTQYF; v_gene: TRBV5-1; d_gene: .; j_gene: TRBJ2-3; abundance: .